These T cell receptor beta chains were read from a single sample in a study of cytomegalovirus exposure and HLA in healthy donors. Sequenced by immunoSEQ multiplex PCR; TCRdb stores in-frame clones only, minus some. The sample lists roughly 180,000 clones; 80% were seen once. Sequencing was carried out using PBMCs. The receptors come from a young man in good health and CMV-seropositive. Both conserved end residues are part of each CDR3. A D gene is named only where the DNA matches it firmly. Part of the rows lack a size; the others show once, few, many or a class for expanded clones.

V	J	D	size	DNA	CDR3
TRBV19	TRBJ2-1	.	.	TGTGCCAGTAGTGGACTGTCCTACAATGAGCAGTTCTTC	CASSGLSYNEQFF
TRBV5-1	TRBJ1-3	TRBD1	.	TGCGCCAGCAGCTTGATGGGACAGCCCTCTGGAAACACCATATATTTT	CASSLMGQPSGNTIYF
TRBV7-8	TRBJ2-7	.	.	TGTGCCAGCAGCTTTAGCGGCCCCTACGAGCAGTACTTC	CASSFSGPYEQYF
TRBV6-5	TRBJ1-1	.	.	TGTGCCAGCAGTGGACGGAGGCGTAACACTGAAGCTTTCTTT	CASSGRRRNTEAFF
TRBV4-1	TRBJ2-5	TRBD2	.	TGCGCCAGCAGCCAAGATGGCCTAGCGGGAAGAGAGACCCAGTACTTC	CASSQDGLAGRETQYF
TRBV11-3	TRBJ1-6	TRBD1	.	TGTGCCAGCAGCATCCGGACAGGGGCTTCACCCCTCCACTTT	CASSIRTGASPLHF
TRBV7-8	TRBJ1-5	.	.	TGTGCCAGCAGCTCCTCCTCAGGTGTCATCGATCAGCCCCAGCATTTT	CASSSSSGVIDQPQHF
TRBV7-9	TRBJ1-1	.	.	TGTGCCAGCAGCACCGAGTGGGGGGGCGGGAACACTGAAGCTTTCTTT	CASSTEWGGGNTEAFF
TRBV7-6	TRBJ2-7	TRBD1	.	TGTGCCAGCAGCTCATGGGACAGGCGAGAGTACGAGCAGTACTTC	CASSSWDRREYEQYF
TRBV10-2	TRBJ2-1	TRBD1	once	TGCGCCAGCAGCCCCGACAGGGGCTACAATGAGCAGTTCTTC	CASSPDRGYNEQFF
TRBV28	TRBJ2-7	.	.	TGTGCCAGCAGTTTTTTCGGACTGTCCTACGAGCAGTACTTC	CASSFFGLSYEQYF
TRBV4-1	TRBJ2-1	TRBD1	.	TGCGCCAGCAGCCAGGACAGGGTTTCCTACAATGAGCAGTTCTTC	CASSQDRVSYNEQFF
TRBV7-6	TRBJ2-3	.	.	TGTGCCAGCAGCCAAAGAGACCTAGGAGATACGCAGTATTTT	CASSQRDLGDTQYF